A single T cell receptor (beta chain) is shown here with its context. This clone's antigen is unknown. Base qualities are missing; no much larger clone stands one base away. This entry belongs to a study of CD4+ T cells in melanoma (dated by TCRdb to between 2021 and 2022). In terms of the full investigation: Neoantigen-specific CD4+ T cells in human melanoma were what the study investigated.

What the authors observed across the whole study: The report described a correlation between neoantigen-specific CD4+ T cells and the function of CD8+ T cells, macrophages and B cells. According to the report, neoantigen-specific CD4+ T cells in melanoma displayed diverse differentiation states.

Library prep was done by the immunoSEQ multiplex PCR assay. Here the immuneACCESS table is served through TCRdb, limited to in-frame sequences with V and J called. Missing clones are a known gap in these copies; in checked studies unresolved V genes cover under half, and the rest lacks a known reason. For this sample the table gives more than 9,500 clones, of which 55% to 75% were detected only once. The top ten constitute approximately 24% of the sample. Patients with melanoma were used as donors. V is clipped by 8 bases and J by 0 bases, and the sequence between their germline boundaries is 12 bases long. Taken from the germline V gene, the CDR1 and CDR2 loops are MNHEY and SVGAGI. The CDR3 measures 14 amino acids from cysteine to phenylalanine. The kept DNA is CDR3 alone, 42 bases in frame from the first base.

Rearrangement joined TRBV6-5 to TRBJ2-3, with the D segment identity uncertain. The TCR sequence derives from a human donor with melanoma. The sequencing sample was made of tumor tissue. The CDR3 protein sequence reads: CASLPGGSTDTQYF. The DNA sequence is as follows: TGTGCCAGCCTTCCCGGCGGAAGCACAGATACGCAGTATTTT.